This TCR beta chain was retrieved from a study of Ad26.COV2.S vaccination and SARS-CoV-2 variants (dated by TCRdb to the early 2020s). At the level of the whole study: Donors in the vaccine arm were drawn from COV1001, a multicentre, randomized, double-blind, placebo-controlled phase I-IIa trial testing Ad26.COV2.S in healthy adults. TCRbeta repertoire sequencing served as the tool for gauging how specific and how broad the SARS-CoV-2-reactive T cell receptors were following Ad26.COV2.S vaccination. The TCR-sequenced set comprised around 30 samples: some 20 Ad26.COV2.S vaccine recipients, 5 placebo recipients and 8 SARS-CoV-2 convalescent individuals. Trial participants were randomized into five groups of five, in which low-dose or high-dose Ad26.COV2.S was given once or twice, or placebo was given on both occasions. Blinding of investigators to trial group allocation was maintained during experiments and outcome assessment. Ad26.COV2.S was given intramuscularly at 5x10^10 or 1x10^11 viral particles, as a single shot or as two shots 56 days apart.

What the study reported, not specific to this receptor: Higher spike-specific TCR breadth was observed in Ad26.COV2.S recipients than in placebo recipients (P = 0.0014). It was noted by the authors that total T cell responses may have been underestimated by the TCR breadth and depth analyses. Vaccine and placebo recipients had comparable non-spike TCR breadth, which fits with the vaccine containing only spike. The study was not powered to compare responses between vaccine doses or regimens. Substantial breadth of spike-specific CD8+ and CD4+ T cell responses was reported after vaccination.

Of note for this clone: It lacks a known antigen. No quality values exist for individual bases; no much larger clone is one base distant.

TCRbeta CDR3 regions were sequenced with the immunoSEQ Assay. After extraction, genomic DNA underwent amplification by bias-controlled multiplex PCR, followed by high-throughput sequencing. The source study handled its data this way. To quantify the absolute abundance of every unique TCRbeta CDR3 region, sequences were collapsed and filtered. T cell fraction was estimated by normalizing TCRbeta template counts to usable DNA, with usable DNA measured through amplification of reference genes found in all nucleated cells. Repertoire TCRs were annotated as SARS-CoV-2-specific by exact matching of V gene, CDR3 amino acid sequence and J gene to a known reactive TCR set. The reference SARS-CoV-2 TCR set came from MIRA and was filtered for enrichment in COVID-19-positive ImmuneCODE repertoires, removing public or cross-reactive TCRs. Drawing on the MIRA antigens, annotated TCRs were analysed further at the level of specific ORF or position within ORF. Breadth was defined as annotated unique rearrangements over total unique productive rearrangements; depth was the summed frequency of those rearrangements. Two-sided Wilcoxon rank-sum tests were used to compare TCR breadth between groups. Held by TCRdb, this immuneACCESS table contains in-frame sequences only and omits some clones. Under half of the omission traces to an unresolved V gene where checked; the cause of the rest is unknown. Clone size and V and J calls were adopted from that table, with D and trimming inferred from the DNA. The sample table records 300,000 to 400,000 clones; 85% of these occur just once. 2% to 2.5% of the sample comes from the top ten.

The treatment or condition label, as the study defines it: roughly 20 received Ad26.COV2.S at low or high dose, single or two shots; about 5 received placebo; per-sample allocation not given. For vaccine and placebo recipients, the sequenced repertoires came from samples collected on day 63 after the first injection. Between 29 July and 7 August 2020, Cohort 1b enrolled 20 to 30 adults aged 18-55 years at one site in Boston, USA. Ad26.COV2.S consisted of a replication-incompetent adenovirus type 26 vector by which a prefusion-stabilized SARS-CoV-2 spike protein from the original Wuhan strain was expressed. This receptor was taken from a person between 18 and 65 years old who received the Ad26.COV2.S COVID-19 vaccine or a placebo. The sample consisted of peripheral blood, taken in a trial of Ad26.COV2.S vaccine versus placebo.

The CDR3: CASSGTGPIAGNEQFF. The DNA reads TGTGCCAGCAGTGGGACCGGGCCAATAGCGGGCAATGAGCAGTTCTTC. Rearrangement joined TRBV28 to TRBJ2-1; TRBD2 agrees with 7 junctional bases. Trimming takes 5 bases off V and 6 bases off J; junction bases not matched to a gene: 13. CDR1 and CDR2, per the germline V gene, are MDHEN and SYDVKM. The CDR3 covers 16 residues, taking in both the cysteine and the phenylalanine. Of the read, only the CDR3 DNA is kept; its 48 bases are in frame from base 1.